These 32 T cell receptor beta chains were all obtained from the same sample, sequenced in a study of blood T cell repertoires in COVID-19. Produced via immunoSEQ multiplex PCR; TCRdb's table is partial and in-frame only. This sample has almost 400,000 clones, with around nine tenths found just once. What was sequenced was PBMCs or T cells enriched from blood (not recorded which). These TCRs come from a woman aged 25 to 39 with acute COVID-19.

The chain is built from TRBV7-3 and TRBJ2-1; a weak D match, TRBD2 (5 bases). Trimming cost V 5 bases and J 3 bases, with 17 bases left between them. Germline loops: CDR1 SGHTA, CDR2 FQGTGA. This CDR3 is 16 amino acids long. The DNA for the CDR3 is TGTGCCAGCAGCCCCACAATCGGGGTTGGCTACAATGAGCAGTTCTTC. Encoded protein: CASSPTIGVGYNEQFF.

V gene TRBV7-2 combines with J gene TRBJ2-2; no clear D. Per the germline V gene, CDR1 is SGHTA and CDR2 is FQGNSA. This CDR3 is 18 amino acids long. V was cut by 4 bases and J by 1 base, with 19 bases left in between. CDR3 coding DNA: TGTGCCAGCAGCTCGTACAGTTGGCAGGTGGTGAACACCGGGGAGCTGTTTTTT. It yields the protein CASSSYSWQVVNTGELFF. The full variable domain, rest sourced from reference TRBV7-2 and TRBJ2-2, is GAGVSQSPSNKVTEKGKDVELRCDPISGHTALYWYRQSLGQGLEFLIYFQGNSAPDKSGLPSDRFSAERTGGSVSTLTIQRTQQEDSAVYLCASSSYSWQVVNTGELFFGEGSRLTVL.

The CDR3 is CASRRGGGDGYTF. Here the CDR3 DNA reads TGTGCCAGCCGAAGGGGAGGTGGAGATGGCTACACCTTC. The chain recombines TRBV7-9 with TRBJ1-2, with a tentative D call TRBD1 (5 bases). This CDR3 is built from 13 residues. Germline CDR1 reads SEHNR; CDR2 reads FQNEAQ (reference sequence). Trimming stripped 8 bases from V and 6 bases from J, with 16 bases between.

This clone was observed a single time. This chain uses TRBV25-1 with TRBJ2-1; possible D gene TRBD1, 5 bases. The germline gives CDR1 MGHDK, CDR2 SYGVNS. The CDR3 runs to 15 residues. V lost 3 bases and J 5 bases, leaving 14 bases between the germline ends. CDR3 sequence: CASSDWGLTDNEQFF. Here the CDR3 DNA reads TGTGCCAGCAGTGATTGGGGCCTAACAGACAATGAGCAGTTCTTC.

V usage is TRBV6-2 or TRBV6-3 and J usage is TRBJ1-5; D is possibly TRBD1 (5 bases). Germline assignment: CDR1 MNHEY and CDR2 SVGEGT. The V end was cut by 3 bases, the J end by 4 bases, with 22 bases between. This CDR3 region has 18 residues. The CDR3 DNA follows: TGTGCCAGCAGTTATTGGGACCAGGGCGGAGGGTGGAATCAGCCCCAGCATTTT. It yields the protein CASSYWDQGGGWNQPQHF.

The V call is TRBV4-1, the J call TRBJ1-6; 9 nucleotides match TRBD1. The germline V gene encodes CDR1 MGHRA and CDR2 YSYEKL. Trimming removed 2 bases from V and 11 bases from J; junction bases left unmatched: 4. The CDR3 covers 14 residues. In DNA form, the CDR3 reads TGCGCCAGCAGCCAATGGGACAGGGAGCCACCCCTCCACTTT. The encoded protein is CASSQWDREPPLHF.

J is TRBJ1-2 and V is TRBV7-8; D is possibly TRBD1 (6 bases). CDR1 and CDR2 (germline): SGHVS, FQNEAQ. The V end was cut by 8 bases, the J end by 5 bases, with 18 bases between. The CDR3 covers 14 residues. The CDR3 loop reads CASAKLRQGYGYTF. CDR3 in DNA: TGTGCCAGCGCGAAGCTAAGGCAGGGGTATGGCTACACCTTC.

The gene calls are TRBV7-2 and TRBJ1-6, with TRBD1 identical over 8 bases. V lost 5 bases, J lost 4 bases, and 10 bases stayed unmatched. This CDR3 contains 17 residues. Per germline, CDR1 SGHTA and CDR2 FQGNSA. The CDR3 DNA reads as TGTGCCAGCAGCATGACGGGACAGGCCTATTATAATTCACCCCTCCACTTT. The encoded protein is CASSMTGQAYYNSPLHF.

V and J are TRBV27 and TRBJ1-6, with no clear D. V was cut by 0 bases and J by 4 bases, with 13 bases left in between. The CDR3 is 17 residues long. Per the germline V gene, CDR1 is MNHEY and CDR2 is SMNVEV (reference sequence). In nucleotides, the CDR3 is TGTGCCAGCAGTTTATCCGGTCGTCACCATTATAATTCACCCCTCCACTTT. It translates to CASSLSGRHHYNSPLHF.

The chain links TRBV6-6 to TRBJ1-6; 9 nucleotides agree with TRBD1. This CDR3 spans 16 amino acids. V was pared by 8 bases and J by 3 bases, with 8 bases of the junction left unmatched. The germline V gene has CDR1 MNHNY and CDR2 SVGAGI (reference sequence). CDR3 nucleotide sequence: TGTGCCAGCCGTGGGACAGGGTGGAACTATAATTCACCCCTCCACTTT. This sequence encodes CASRGTGWNYNSPLHF.

The chain has TRBV24-1 and TRBJ2-2; 7 positions match TRBD2. CDR1 and CDR2 from the germline V gene are KGHDR and SFDVKD. The CDR3 spans 16 residues. Trimming took 10 bases from V and 1 from J; bases not matched to a gene: 11. The CDR3 DNA reads TGTGCCACTTCCCCCGTCGGGGGGAGGAACACCGGGGAGCTGTTTTTT. Its translation: CATSPVGGRNTGELFF.

CDR3 loop: CASRTGGVKAFF. CDR3 DNA: TGTGCCAGCAGGACCGGCGGGGTGAAAGCTTTCTTT. The V call is TRBV12-3 or TRBV12-4, the J call TRBJ1-1, with unresolved D. The CDR3 contains 12 residues. V dropped 6 bases and J dropped 9 bases, with 14 bases sitting between them.

This clone was counted only a few times. The gene calls are TRBV5-4 and TRBJ2-3; a weak D match, TRBD1 (6 bases). Trimming removed 4 bases at V and 2 bases at J, with 17 bases between. The germline gives CDR1 SGHNT, CDR2 YYREEE (reference sequence). The CDR3 loop spans 16 amino acids. CDR3 bases: TGTGCCAGCAGCCCCGGACAGATGGTTTTCACAGATACGCAGTATTTT. It is translated as CASSPGQMVFTDTQYF.

The chain uses TRBV11-2 and TRBJ2-1; D might be TRBD2 (6 bases). Germline V gene sequence: CDR1 SGHAT, CDR2 FQNNGV. The V and J ends lost 1 base and 0 bases respectively, with 7 bases between them. The CDR3 sequence is 15 residues long. The CDR3 protein is CASSLGGDSYNEQFF. The CDR3 DNA reads as TGTGCCAGCAGCTTAGGGGGGGACTCCTACAATGAGCAGTTCTTC.

The chain joins TRBV7-9 to TRBJ1-4; 9 bases are shared with TRBD1. V trimming: 3 bases; J trimming: 10 bases; junction bases outside the gene matches: 18. The CDR3 loop spans 18 amino acids. CDR1 is SEHNR and CDR2 is FQNEAQ in the germline V gene (reference sequence). The CDR3 region is CASSFRGPGQGPGGKLFF. Written as DNA, the CDR3 is TGTGCCAGCAGCTTTAGGGGACCGGGACAGGGACCCGGGGGAAAACTGTTTTTT.

The chain uses TRBV6-5 and TRBJ2-2; 7 bases align to TRBD1. This CDR3 spans 15 amino acids. Per the germline V gene, CDR1 is MNHEY and CDR2 is SVGAGI. J gave up 5 bases and V 6 bases, and 9 bases lay outside the gene matches. This CDR3 reads CASSLRQGRTGELFF. The CDR3, as DNA: TGTGCCAGCAGCCTCAGACAGGGTCGGACCGGGGAGCTGTTTTTT.

Only one count was recorded for this clone. The genes are TRBV7-2 and TRBJ1-5; possible D gene TRBD1, 5 bases. Germline lookup yields CDR1 SGHTA and CDR2 FQGNSA. Trimming stripped 5 bases from V and 4 bases from J, with 9 bases between. This CDR3 is built from 13 residues. The CDR3, as DNA: TGTGCCAGCAGCGGTGACAGAAATCAGCCCCAGCATTTT. Translation gives CASSGDRNQPQHF.

This sequence joins TRBV27 and TRBJ1-5; 8 positions match TRBD1. Looked up from germline, CDR1 is MNHEY and CDR2 is SMNVEV (reference sequence). This CDR3 spans 13 amino acids. Trimming took 8 bases from V and 6 from J; bases not matched to a gene: 6. CDR3 loop: CASGWTGSQPQHF. CDR3 bases: TGTGCCAGCGGCTGGACAGGGTCTCAGCCCCAGCATTTT.

The rearrangement links TRBV7-2 to TRBJ1-2, with 8 nucleotides matching TRBD1. The germline V gene has CDR1 SGHTA and CDR2 FQGNSA. The CDR3 is made up of 16 amino acids. J gave up 6 bases and V 1 base, and 10 bases lay outside the gene matches. The CDR3 DNA reads as TGTGCCAGCAGCTTAGGTTGGGGGCAGGGGGCGGATGGCTACACCTTC. Translation: CASSLGWGQGADGYTF.

The V and J genes are TRBV6-5 and TRBJ1-3; 8 nucleotides line up with TRBD1. This CDR3 contains 14 residues. The V gene end was trimmed by 8 bases and the J gene end by 4 bases; junction bases not matched to a gene: 7. Germline lookup yields CDR1 MNHEY and CDR2 SVGAGI. The CDR3 here is CASGTDRGGNTIYF. The DNA of the CDR3 is TGTGCCAGCGGAACCGACAGGGGAGGAAACACCATATATTTT.

This clone was counted a single time. This chain connects TRBV28 to TRBJ2-2; a weak D match, TRBD2 (5 bases). V lost 6 bases and J lost 2, with 13 bases in between. Germline V gene sequence: CDR1 MDHEN, CDR2 SYDVKM. This CDR3 spans 15 amino acids. The CDR3 DNA sequence: TGTGCCAGCAGCCCCCCCGGGAAAAACACCGGGGAGCTGTTTTTT. Translated: CASSPPGKNTGELFF.

J is TRBJ1-4 and V is TRBV4-1; TRBD1 matches at 9 bases. From germline, CDR1 is MGHRA and CDR2 YSYEKL. V gave up 1 base and J gave up 1 base; unmatched junction bases: 16. This CDR3 is built from 21 residues. This CDR3 is CASSQGGGGPGQGGTNEKLFF. Written as DNA, the CDR3 is TGCGCCAGCAGCCAAGGAGGGGGAGGCCCGGGACAGGGAGGAACTAATGAAAAACTGTTTTTT.

V gene TRBV12-5 combines with J gene TRBJ2-2; 15 bases match TRBD2. This CDR3 spans 20 amino acids. Losses at the gene ends were 0 bases for V and 5 bases for J; bases not matched to a gene: 10. Germline CDR1 and CDR2: LGHNT and FRNRAP. The CDR3 sequence is CASGLVPGLAGGPWTGELFF. For the CDR3, the DNA is TGTGCTAGTGGTTTGGTACCCGGACTAGCGGGGGGGCCTTGGACCGGGGAGCTGTTTTTT.

V is TRBV10-2 and J is TRBJ2-7; 11 nucleotides align to TRBD1. This CDR3 has 14 residues. The J segment lost 6 bases and the V segment lost 8 bases, leaving 9 bases of the junction unmatched. Looked up from germline, CDR1 is WSHSY and CDR2 is SAAADI. The CDR3: CASQTEDRGLEQYF. DNA for the CDR3: TGCGCCAGCCAAACCGAGGACAGGGGGCTCGAGCAGTACTTC.

The chain is built from TRBV19 and TRBJ2-4; 7 bases line up with TRBD1. V shed 4 bases, J shed 8 bases, and the junction held 5 bases outside the gene matches. CDR3 size: 13 residues. Looked up from germline, CDR1 is LNHDA and CDR2 is SQIVND (reference sequence). In DNA form, the CDR3 reads TGTGCCAGTAGTAGGGACAGACAGGACATTCAGTACTTC. Translation: CASSRDRQDIQYF. The whole variable domain, filled in from reference TRBV19 and TRBJ2-4, reads DGGITQSPKYLFRKEGQNVTLSCEQNLNHDAMYWYRQDPGQGLRLIYYSQIVNDFQKGDIAEGYSVSREKKESFPLTVTSAQKNPTAFYLCASSRDRQDIQYFGAGTRLSVL.

This rearrangement joins TRBV14 to TRBJ1-2, with TRBD1 identical over 7 bases. Germline-derived CDR1 and CDR2 are SGHDN and FVKESK. The junction had 12 bases not matched to a gene; V was cut back by 1 base and J by 4 bases. The CDR3 is 17 residues long. In DNA form, the CDR3 reads TGTGCCAGCAGCCAAGCAAGGGGGCGATCTGATGGCTATGGCTACACCTTC. Amino acids: CASSQARGRSDGYGYTF.

This chain links TRBV5-1 with TRBJ2-5; perhaps TRBD2 as D (5 bases). The CDR3 is 15 amino acids. Trimming shortened V by 0 bases and J by 5 bases, and 14 bases separated the two germline ends. Germline V gene lookup returns CDR1 SGHRS and CDR2 YFSETQ. The CDR3 loop is CASSLAGGGMETQYF. Written as DNA, the CDR3 is TGCGCCAGCAGCTTGGCAGGAGGTGGGATGGAGACCCAGTACTTC.

The chain couples TRBV2 to TRBJ2-2; no firm D call. The V gene's germline CDR1 is SNHLY and CDR2 FYNNEI. V lost 3 bases and J 0 bases, leaving 11 bases between the germline ends. CDR3 length equals 16 residues. Here the CDR3 reads CASSERSLSNTGELFF. The CDR3 region has the DNA TGTGCCAGCAGTGAGAGATCCTTATCGAACACCGGGGAGCTGTTTTTT.

This rearrangement joins TRBV19 to TRBJ1-1; tentatively, D is TRBD1 (6 bases). Germline-derived CDR1 and CDR2 are LNHDA and SQIVND (reference sequence). The ends were cut back, 5 bases at V and 4 bases at J, with 17 bases in the middle. This CDR3 is 15 amino acids long. Here the CDR3 DNA reads TGTGCCAGTAGTGCTTACAGGGCCCCAAGCACTGAAGCTTTCTTT. This gives the protein CASSAYRAPSTEAFF.

The gene calls are TRBV14 and TRBJ1-2, with D possibly TRBD1 on 6 matching bases. CDR1 and CDR2 from the germline V gene are SGHDN and FVKESK. The CDR3 has 14 amino acids. Trimming took off 4 bases at V and 5 bases at J, with 14 bases between the two ends. The CDR3 DNA is TGTGCCAGCAGCCGGCCAGGACAGTTATATGGCTACACCTTC. It is translated as CASSRPGQLYGYTF.

This chain connects TRBV19 to TRBJ2-1; possibly TRBD1 for D (5 bases). In germline, CDR1 is LNHDA, CDR2 SQIVND (reference sequence). V was trimmed by 10 bases and J by 0 bases, leaving 16 bases between them. The CDR3 consists of 15 residues. Here the CDR3 reads CATAPDTSSYNEQFF. The CDR3 region has the DNA TGTGCCACCGCACCGGACACGAGCTCCTACAATGAGCAGTTCTTC. Supplemented by reference TRBV19 and TRBJ2-1, the full variable domain reads DGGITQSPKYLFRKEGQNVTLSCEQNLNHDAMYWYRQDPGQGLRLIYYSQIVNDFQKGDIAEGYSVSREKKESFPLTVTSAQKNPTAFYLCATAPDTSSYNEQFFGPGTRLTVL.

V and J are TRBV4-1 and TRBJ1-4; 7 bases fit TRBD1. CDR3 size: 16 residues. Germline CDR1 and CDR2: MGHRA and YSYEKL. The V gene end was trimmed by 2 bases and the J gene end by 0 bases; junction bases not matched to a gene: 3. The CDR3 is CASSQPQGATNEKLFF. CDR3 bases: TGCGCCAGCAGCCAACCGCAGGGGGCAACTAATGAAAAACTGTTTTTT.